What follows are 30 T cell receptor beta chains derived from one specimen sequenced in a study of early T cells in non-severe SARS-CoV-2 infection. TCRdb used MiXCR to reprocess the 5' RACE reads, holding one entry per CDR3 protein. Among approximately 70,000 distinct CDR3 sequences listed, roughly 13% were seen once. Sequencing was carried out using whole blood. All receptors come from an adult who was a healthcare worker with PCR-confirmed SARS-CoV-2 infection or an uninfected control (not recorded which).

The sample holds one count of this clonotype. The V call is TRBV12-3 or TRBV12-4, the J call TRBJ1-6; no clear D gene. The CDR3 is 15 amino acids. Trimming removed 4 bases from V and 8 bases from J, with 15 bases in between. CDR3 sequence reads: CASSSGEGVYSPLHF. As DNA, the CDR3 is TGTGCCAGCAGTTCGGGAGAGGGAGTTTATTCACCCCTCCACTTT.

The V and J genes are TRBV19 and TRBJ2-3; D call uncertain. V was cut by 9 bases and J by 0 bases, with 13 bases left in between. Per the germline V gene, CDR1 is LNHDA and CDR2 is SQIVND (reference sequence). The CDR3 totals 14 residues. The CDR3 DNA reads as TGTGCCAGCACCCCGCTCCCTAGCACAGATACGCAGTATTTT. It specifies CASTPLPSTDTQYF.

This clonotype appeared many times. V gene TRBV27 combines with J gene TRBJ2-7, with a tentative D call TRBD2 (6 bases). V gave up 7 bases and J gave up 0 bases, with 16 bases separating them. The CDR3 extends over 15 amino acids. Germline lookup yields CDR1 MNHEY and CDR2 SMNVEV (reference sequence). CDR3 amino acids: CASTESGSSSYEQYF. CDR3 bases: TGTGCCAGCACCGAAAGCGGGTCGAGCTCCTACGAGCAGTACTTC.

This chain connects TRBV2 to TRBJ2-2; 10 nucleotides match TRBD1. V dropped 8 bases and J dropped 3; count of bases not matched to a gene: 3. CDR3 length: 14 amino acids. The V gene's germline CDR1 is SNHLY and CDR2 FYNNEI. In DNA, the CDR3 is TGTGCCAGCCGGGGACAGGGGTACACCGGGGAGCTGTTTTTT. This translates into CASRGQGYTGELFF.

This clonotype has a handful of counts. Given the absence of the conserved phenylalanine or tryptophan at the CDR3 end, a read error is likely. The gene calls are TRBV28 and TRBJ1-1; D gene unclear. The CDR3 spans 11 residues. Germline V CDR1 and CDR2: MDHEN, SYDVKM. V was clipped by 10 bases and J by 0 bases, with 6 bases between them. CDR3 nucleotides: TGTGCCACCCTTTTGAACACTGAAGCTTTCTCT. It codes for CATLLNTEAFS.

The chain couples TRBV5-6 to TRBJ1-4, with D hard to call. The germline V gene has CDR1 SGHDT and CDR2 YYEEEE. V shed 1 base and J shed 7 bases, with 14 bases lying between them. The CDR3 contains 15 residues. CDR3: CASSLLMGPGEKLFF. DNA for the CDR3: TGTGCCAGCAGCTTGTTAATGGGCCCGGGTGAAAAACTGTTTTTT.

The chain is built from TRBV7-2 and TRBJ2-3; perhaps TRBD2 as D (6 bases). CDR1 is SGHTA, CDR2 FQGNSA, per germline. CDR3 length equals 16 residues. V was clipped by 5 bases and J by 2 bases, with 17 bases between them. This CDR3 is CASSQGAGFFTDTQYF. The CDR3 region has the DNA TGTGCCAGCAGCCAAGGGGCGGGGTTTTTCACAGATACGCAGTATTTT.

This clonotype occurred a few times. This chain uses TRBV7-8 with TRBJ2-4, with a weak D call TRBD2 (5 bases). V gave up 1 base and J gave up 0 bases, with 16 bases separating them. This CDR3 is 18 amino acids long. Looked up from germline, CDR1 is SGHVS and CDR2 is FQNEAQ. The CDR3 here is CASSLGRTGPGAKNIQYF. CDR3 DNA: TGTGCCAGCAGCTTAGGTCGGACTGGCCCTGGAGCCAAAAACATTCAGTACTTC.

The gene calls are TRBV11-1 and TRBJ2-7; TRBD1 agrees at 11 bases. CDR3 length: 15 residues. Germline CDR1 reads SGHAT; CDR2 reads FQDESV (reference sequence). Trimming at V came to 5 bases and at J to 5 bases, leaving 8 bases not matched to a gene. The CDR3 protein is CASSLRDRGFDEQYF. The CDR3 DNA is TGTGCCAGCAGCCTCCGGGACAGGGGGTTCGACGAGCAGTACTTC.

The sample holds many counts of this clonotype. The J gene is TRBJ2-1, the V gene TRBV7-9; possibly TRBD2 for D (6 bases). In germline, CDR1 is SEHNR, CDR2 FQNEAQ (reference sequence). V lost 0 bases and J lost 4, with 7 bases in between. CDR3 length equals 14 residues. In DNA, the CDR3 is TGTGCCAGCAGCTTAGCTCGGGGGTACAATGAGCAGTTCTTC. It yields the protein CASSLARGYNEQFF.

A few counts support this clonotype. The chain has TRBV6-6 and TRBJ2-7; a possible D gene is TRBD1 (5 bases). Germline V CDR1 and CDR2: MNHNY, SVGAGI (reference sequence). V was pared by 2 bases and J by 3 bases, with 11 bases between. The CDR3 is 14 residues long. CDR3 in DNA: TGTGCCAGCAGTTACCAGGGAACAGTCTACGAGCAGTACTTC. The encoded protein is CASSYQGTVYEQYF.

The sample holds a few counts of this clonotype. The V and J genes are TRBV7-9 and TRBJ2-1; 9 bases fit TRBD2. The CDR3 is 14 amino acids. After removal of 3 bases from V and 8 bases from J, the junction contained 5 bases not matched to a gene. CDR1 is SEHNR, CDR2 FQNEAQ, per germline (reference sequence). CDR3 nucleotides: TGTGCCAGCAGCTTGGAACGACTAGCGGATGAGCAGTTCTTC. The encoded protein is CASSLERLADEQFF.

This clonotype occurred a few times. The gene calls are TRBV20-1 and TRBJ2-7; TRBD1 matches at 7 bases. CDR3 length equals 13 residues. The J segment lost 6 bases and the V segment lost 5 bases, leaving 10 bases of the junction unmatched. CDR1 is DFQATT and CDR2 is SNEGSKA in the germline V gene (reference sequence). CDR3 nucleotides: TGCAGTGCTCGAACAGGGGCGCTTATCGAGCAGTACTTC. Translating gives CSARTGALIEQYF.

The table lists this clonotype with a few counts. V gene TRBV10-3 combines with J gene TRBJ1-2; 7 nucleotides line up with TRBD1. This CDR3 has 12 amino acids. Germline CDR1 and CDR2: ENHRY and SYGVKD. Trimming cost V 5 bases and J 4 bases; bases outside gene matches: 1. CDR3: CAISRDSYGYTF. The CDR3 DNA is TGTGCCATCAGTCGGGACAGCTATGGCTACACCTTC.

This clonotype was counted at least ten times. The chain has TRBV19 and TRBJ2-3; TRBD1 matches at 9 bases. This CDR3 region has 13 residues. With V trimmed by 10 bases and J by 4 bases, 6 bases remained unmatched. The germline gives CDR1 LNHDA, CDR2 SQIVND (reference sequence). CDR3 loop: CATRTGGADTQYF. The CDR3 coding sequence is TGTGCCACCAGAACAGGGGGCGCAGATACGCAGTATTTT.

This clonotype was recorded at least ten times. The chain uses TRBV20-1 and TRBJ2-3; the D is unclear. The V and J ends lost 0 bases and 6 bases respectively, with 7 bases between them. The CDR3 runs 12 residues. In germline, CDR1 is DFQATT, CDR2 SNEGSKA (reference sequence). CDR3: CSARDFVDTQYF. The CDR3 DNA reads TGCAGTGCTAGAGATTTTGTGGATACGCAGTATTTT.

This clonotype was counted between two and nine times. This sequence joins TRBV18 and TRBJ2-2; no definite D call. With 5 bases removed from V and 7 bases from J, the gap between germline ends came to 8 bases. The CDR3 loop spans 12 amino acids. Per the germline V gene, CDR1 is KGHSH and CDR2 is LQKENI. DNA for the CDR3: TGTGCCAGCTCAGAGTCGGTCGGGGAGCTGTTTTTT. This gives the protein CASSESVGELFF.

Here the CDR3 reads CSVGTSGDYNEQFF. CDR3 DNA sequence: TGCAGCGTTGGTACTAGTGGCGATTACAATGAGCAGTTCTTC. The V and J genes are TRBV29-1 and TRBJ2-1, with a weak D call TRBD2 (5 bases). Germline CDR1 SQVTM, CDR2 ANQGSEA. The CDR3 has 14 residues. V lost 4 bases to trimming and J lost 4 bases, with 14 bases between them.

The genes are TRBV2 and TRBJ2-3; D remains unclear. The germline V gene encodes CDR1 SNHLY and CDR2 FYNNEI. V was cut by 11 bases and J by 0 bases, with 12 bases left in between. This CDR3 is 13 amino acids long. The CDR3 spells CAYQEVSTDTQYF. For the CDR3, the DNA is TGTGCCTACCAAGAGGTGAGCACAGATACGCAGTATTTT.

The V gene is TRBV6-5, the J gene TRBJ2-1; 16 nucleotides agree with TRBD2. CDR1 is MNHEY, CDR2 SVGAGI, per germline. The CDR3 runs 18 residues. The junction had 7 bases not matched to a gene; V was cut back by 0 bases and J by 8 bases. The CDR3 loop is CASSYSGTSGGAAYEQFF. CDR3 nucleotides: TGTGCCAGCAGTTACTCCGGGACTAGCGGGGGGGCGGCATATGAGCAGTTCTTC.

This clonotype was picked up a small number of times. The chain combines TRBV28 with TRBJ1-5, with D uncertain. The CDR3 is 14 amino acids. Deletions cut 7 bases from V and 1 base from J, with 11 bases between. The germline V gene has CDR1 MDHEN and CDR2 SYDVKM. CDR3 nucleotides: TGTGCCAGCACCTTTTCACAGAGCAATCAGCCCCAGCATTTT. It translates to CASTFSQSNQPQHF.

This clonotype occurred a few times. CDR3 protein: CSAPQGATDTQYF. CDR3 DNA: TGCAGTGCCCCGCAGGGAGCCACAGATACGCAGTATTTT. The chain recombines TRBV20-1 with TRBJ2-3, with D perhaps being TRBD1 or TRBD2 (5 bases each). Trimming cost V 6 bases and J 2 bases, with 12 bases left between them. CDR3 length: 13 amino acids. The germline V gene encodes CDR1 DFQATT and CDR2 SNEGSKA (reference sequence).

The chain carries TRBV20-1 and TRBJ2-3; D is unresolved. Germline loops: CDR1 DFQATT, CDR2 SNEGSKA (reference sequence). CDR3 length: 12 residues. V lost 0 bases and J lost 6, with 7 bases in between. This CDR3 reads CSARELADTQYF. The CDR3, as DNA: TGCAGTGCTAGAGAACTCGCGGATACGCAGTATTTT.

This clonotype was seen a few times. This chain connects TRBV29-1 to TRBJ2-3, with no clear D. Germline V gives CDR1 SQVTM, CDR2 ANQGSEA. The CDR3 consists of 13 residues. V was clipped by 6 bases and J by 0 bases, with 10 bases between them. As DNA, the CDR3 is TGCAGCGTGCGACGGATTAGCACAGATACGCAGTATTTT. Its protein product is CSVRRISTDTQYF.

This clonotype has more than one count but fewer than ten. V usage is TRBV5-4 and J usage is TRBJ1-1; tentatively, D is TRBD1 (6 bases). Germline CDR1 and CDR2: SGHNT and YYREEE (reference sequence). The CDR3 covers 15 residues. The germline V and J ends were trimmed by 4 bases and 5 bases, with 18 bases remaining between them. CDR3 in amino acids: CASSADRPARTEAFF. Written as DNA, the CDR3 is TGTGCCAGCAGCGCAGACAGGCCTGCCAGAACTGAAGCTTTCTTT.

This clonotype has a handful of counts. The CDR3 loop is CASNPYGSSYNEQFF. CDR3 DNA sequence: TGTGCCAGCAACCCCTACGGCTCCTCCTACAATGAGCAGTTCTTC. The chain links TRBV6-1 to TRBJ2-1; D ambiguous. V lost 7 bases and J 0 bases, leaving 13 bases between the germline ends. The CDR3 contains 15 residues. Germline values: CDR1 MNHNS, CDR2 SASEGT.

The CDR3 loop is CASSRTGTSGGGTDTQYF. CDR3 in DNA: TGTGCCAGCAGCCGAACCGGGACTAGCGGGGGAGGCACAGATACGCAGTATTTT. This rearrangement joins TRBV11-2 to TRBJ2-3; TRBD2 agrees at 14 bases. Germline CDR1 is SGHAT and CDR2 is FQNNGV. Trimming at V came to 5 bases and at J to 1 base, leaving 8 bases not matched to a gene. The length of the CDR3 is 18 residues.

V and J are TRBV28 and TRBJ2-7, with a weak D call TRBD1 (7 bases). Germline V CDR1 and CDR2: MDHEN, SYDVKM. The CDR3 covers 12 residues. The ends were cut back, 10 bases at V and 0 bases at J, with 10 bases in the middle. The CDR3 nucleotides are TGTGCCATCCAGGGGGGCTCCTACGAGCAGTACTTC. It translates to CAIQGGSYEQYF.

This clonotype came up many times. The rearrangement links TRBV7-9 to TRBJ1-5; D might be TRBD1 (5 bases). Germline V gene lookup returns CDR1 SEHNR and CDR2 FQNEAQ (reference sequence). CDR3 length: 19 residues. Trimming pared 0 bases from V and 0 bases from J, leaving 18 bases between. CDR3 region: CASSLAKQGGRGSNQPQHF. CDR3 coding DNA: TGTGCCAGCAGCTTAGCGAAGCAGGGTGGCCGGGGTAGCAATCAGCCCCAGCATTTT.

CDR3 bases: TGTGCCAGCAGTTTTGGGAGGCAAAAAGCTTTCTTT. Residues: CASSFGRQKAFF. The rearrangement links TRBV12-3 or TRBV12-4 to TRBJ1-1, with D uncertain. The CDR3 is 12 amino acids. The V end was cut by 3 bases, the J end by 9 bases, with 11 bases between.